Below, one TCR beta chain is given with its context. Its specificity is unknown. This sample is drawn from a study of CD8 T cells in Susac syndrome. Study results and limitations: As the study acknowledged, the number of individuals in its TCR sequencing and HLA analysis was relatively small.

The CDR3 extends over 13 amino acids. Trimming took off 9 bases at V and 5 bases at J, with 16 bases between the two ends. Germline CDR1 reads MNHEY; CDR2 reads SMNVEV (reference sequence). Sequencing targeted TCR beta in blood CD8+ and CD4+ T cells. Healthy donors constituted the control group, matched for age and sex. The RNA input was about 0.5 to 1 ug, and it was reverse transcribed with random hexamers. The immunoSEQ assay covered 54 Vbeta and 13 Jbeta segments for CDR3. TCRdb used MiXCR to reprocess the immunoSEQ multiplex PCR reads, holding one entry per CDR3 protein. The sample includes about 120,000 distinct CDR3 sequences, less than 95% of them seen just once.

The sequenced sample was CD4+ T cells from PBMCs. The receptor was derived from a human donor in good health. The chain recombines TRBV27 with TRBJ1-2; no reliable D call. As DNA, the CDR3 is TGTGCCAGGAGCGGACGGACGTTGTATGGCTACACCTTC. The encoded protein is CARSGRTLYGYTF.